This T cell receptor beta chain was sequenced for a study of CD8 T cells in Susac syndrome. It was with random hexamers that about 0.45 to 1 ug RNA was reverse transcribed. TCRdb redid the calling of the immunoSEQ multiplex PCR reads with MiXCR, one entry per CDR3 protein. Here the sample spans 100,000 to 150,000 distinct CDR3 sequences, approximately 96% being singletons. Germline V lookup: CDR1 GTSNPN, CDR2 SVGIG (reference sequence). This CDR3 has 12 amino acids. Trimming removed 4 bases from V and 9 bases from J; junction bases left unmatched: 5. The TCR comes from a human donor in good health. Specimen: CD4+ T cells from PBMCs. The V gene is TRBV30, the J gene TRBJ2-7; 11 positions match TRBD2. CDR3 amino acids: CAWTSGRQAQYF. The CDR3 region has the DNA TGTGCCTGGACTAGCGGGAGGCAGGCGCAGTACTTC.